This TCR beta chain is from a study of T cells in Graves' hyperthyroidism and ophthalmopathy. Exclusion of patients followed from uncontrolled infection, other autoimmune disease, pregnancy or lactation. This clonotype was counted ten times or more. The length of the CDR3 is 14 residues. V lost 7 bases, J lost 6 bases, and 16 bases lay in between. RNA transcripts provided the source from which TCR beta CDR3 regions were amplified. In the first-round RT-PCR of the TCR CDR3, the HTBI primer set was used. TCRdb fed the multiplex PCR reads into MiXCR, producing one record per CDR3 protein. The data contain about 420,000 distinct CDR3 sequences, around 15% of them singletons.

The rearrangement joins TRBV12-3 or TRBV12-4 to TRBJ2-1, with D unresolved. Sequencing was done on a sample of blood. This receptor was obtained from a woman aged 18 to 35 with Graves' hyperthyroidism. The CDR3 nucleotides are TGTGCCAGCACCCTGACCGGCGGAGCCAATGAGCAGTTCTTC. Translated, it gives CASTLTGGANEQFF.